This is a list of T cell receptor beta chains from one sample in a study of cytomegalovirus exposure and HLA in healthy donors. Clones were sequenced by immunoSEQ multiplex PCR, and TCRdb holds only the in-frame ones, with some missing. The sample records 100,000 to 150,000 clones, less than 80% being singletons. The source material was PBMCs. The receptors here all came from a woman aged 45-60 years in good health and CMV-seronegative. Each CDR3 is given with its conserved first and last residue. Each record gives: clone size, D gene, V gene, J gene, CDR3 DNA, CDR3 protein. The D gene is left open where the match is weak. For some rows the clone size is stated as once, few or many, or as a class when expanded; others skip it.

>once|TRBD2|TRBV7-3|TRBJ2-1
TGTGCCAGCAGCTTAACGGGTAGCGGGAGCAATGAGCAGTTCTTC
CASSLTGSGSNEQFF
>once|TRBD2|TRBV9|TRBJ2-1
TGTGCCAGCAGCCCTAGACTAGCGGGAGGTAATAATGAGCAGTTCTTC
CASSPRLAGGNNEQFF
>.|.|TRBV28|TRBJ2-1
TGTGCCAGCAGTTTATACCCGGACAATGAGCAGTTCTTC
CASSLYPDNEQFF
>.|.|TRBV5-4|TRBJ1-2
TGTGCCAGCAGCTTTTCAGGAGGGGGCTACACCTTC
CASSFSGGGYTF
>.|.|TRBV18|TRBJ1-4
TGTGCCAGCTCACCCCGACAGGCCGGCGGAAATGAAAAACTGTTTTTT
CASSPRQAGGNEKLFF
>.|TRBD1|TRBV7-7|TRBJ2-1
TGTGCTAGCAGCTTAGATGGTGGGACAGGATACAATGAGCAGTTCTTC
CASSLDGGTGYNEQFF
>once|.|TRBV9|TRBJ1-1
TGTGCCAGCAGTAAACACGCGAACACTGAAGCTTTCTTT
CASSKHANTEAFF
>.|.|TRBV27|TRBJ2-3
TGTGCCAGCAGTCCCCCCCCAGGGCGTAGCACAGATACGCAGTATTTT
CASSPPPGRSTDTQYF
>.|TRBD1|TRBV5-8|TRBJ1-1
TGTGCCAGCAGCAAAAGGGACAGGAGTTGGCTGCGGACTGAAGCTTTCTTT
CASSKRDRSWLRTEAFF
>.|TRBD2|TRBV5-6|TRBJ2-7
TGTGCCAGCAGCGGAACTAGCGCGGAGTACGAGCAGTACTTC
CASSGTSAEYEQYF
>.|.|TRBV6-1|TRBJ1-4
TGTGCGATGGGGGAGGGTGAAAAACTGTTTTTT
CAMGEGEKLFF
>.|.|TRBV11-2|TRBJ1-1
TGTGCCAGCAGCGGCTGGCAGGGGAGTACTGAAGCTTTCTTT
CASSGWQGSTEAFF
>.|TRBD2|TRBV5-1|TRBJ2-3
TGCGCCAGCAGCTTGTCGGGGGGGCCCACAGATACGCAGTATTTT
CASSLSGGPTDTQYF
>.|.|TRBV27|TRBJ1-1
TGTGCCAGCAGTTTTGGGGGCGCCATGAACACTGAAGCTTTCTTT
CASSFGGAMNTEAFF
>.|.|TRBV5-1|TRBJ1-6
TGCGCCAGCAGCTTGGCTACCTCACCCCTCCACTTT
CASSLATSPLHF
>.|.|TRBV6-1|TRBJ1-2
TGTGCCAGCAGTCCGGACAGCCTCTATGGCTACACCTTC
CASSPDSLYGYTF
>.|.|TRBV19|TRBJ1-5
TGTGCCAGTAGTATACCCTTTGGAGGTCAGCCCCAGCATTTT
CASSIPFGGQPQHF